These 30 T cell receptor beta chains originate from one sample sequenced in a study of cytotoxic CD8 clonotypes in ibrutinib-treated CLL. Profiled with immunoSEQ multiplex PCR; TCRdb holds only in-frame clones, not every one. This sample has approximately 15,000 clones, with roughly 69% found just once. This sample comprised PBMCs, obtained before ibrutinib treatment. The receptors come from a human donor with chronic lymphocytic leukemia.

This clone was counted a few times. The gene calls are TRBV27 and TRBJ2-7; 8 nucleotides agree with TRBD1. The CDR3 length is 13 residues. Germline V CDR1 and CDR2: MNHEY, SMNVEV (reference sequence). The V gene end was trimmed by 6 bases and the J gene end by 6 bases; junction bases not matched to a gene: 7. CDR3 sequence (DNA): TGTGCCAGCAGATCAGGACAGGGCGGCGAGCAGTACTTC. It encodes CASRSGQGGEQYF.

The CDR3: CASSPHSWTSYNEQFF. CDR3 coding DNA: TGTGCCAGCAGCCCACACTCTTGGACCTCCTACAATGAGCAGTTCTTC. V usage is TRBV7-2 and J usage is TRBJ2-1, with no clear D. This CDR3 comprises 16 residues. Between the trimmed V and J ends, which lost 5 bases and 0 bases, there was a span of 14 bases. Per germline, CDR1 SGHTA and CDR2 FQGNSA. Based on the CDR3 plus reference TRBV7-2 and TRBJ2-1, the full variable domain is GAGVSQSPSNKVTEKGKDVELRCDPISGHTALYWYRQSLGQGLEFLIYFQGNSAPDKSGLPSDRFSAERTGGSVSTLTIQRTQQEDSAVYLCASSPHSWTSYNEQFFGPGTRLTVL.

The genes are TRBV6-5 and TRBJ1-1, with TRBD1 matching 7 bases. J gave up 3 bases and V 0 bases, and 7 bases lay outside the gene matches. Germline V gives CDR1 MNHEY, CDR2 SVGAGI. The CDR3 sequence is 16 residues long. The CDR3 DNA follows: TGTGCCAGCAGTTACTCAAGGGACAGAGGAGACACTGAAGCTTTCTTT. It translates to CASSYSRDRGDTEAFF.

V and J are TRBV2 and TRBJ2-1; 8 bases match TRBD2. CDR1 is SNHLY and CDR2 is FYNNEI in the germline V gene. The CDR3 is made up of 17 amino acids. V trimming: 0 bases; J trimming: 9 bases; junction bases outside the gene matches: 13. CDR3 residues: CASSEAPRGSGVTEQFF. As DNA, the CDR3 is TGTGCCAGCAGTGAAGCGCCTCGGGGTAGCGGGGTAACTGAGCAGTTCTTC.

The CDR3 nucleotides are TGCGCCAGCAGCTTACAGGGATATACAGATACGCAGTATTTT. Its protein is CASSLQGYTDTQYF. The chain has TRBV5-1 and TRBJ2-3; D might be TRBD1 (6 bases). CDR1 and CDR2 from the germline V gene are SGHRS and YFSETQ. This CDR3 is built from 14 residues. Trimming removed 2 bases at V and 3 bases at J, with 10 bases between. Based on the CDR3 plus reference TRBV5-1 and TRBJ2-3, the full variable domain is KAGVTQTPRYLIKTRGQQVTLSCSPISGHRSVSWYQQTPGQGLQFLFEYFSETQRNKGNFPGRFSGRQFSNSRSEMNVSTLELGDSALYLCASSLQGYTDTQYFGPGTRLTVL.

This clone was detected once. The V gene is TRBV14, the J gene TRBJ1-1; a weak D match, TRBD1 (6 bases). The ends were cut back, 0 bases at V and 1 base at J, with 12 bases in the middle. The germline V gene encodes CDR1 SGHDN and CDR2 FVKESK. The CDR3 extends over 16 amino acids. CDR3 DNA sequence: TGTGCCAGCAGCCAAGACCCAGGGGTTTGGAACACTGAAGCTTTCTTT. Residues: CASSQDPGVWNTEAFF.

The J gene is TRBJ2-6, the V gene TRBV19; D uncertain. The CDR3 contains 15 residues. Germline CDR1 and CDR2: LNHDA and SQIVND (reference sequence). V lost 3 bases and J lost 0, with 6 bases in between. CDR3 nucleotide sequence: TGTGCCAGTAGTATCGGGTTCTCTGGGGCCAACGTCCTGACTTTC. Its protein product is CASSIGFSGANVLTF.

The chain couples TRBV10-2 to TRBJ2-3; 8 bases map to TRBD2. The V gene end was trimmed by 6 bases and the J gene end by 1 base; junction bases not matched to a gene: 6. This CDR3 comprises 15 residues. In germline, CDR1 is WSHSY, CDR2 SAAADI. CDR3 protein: CASRAGTSGTDTQYF. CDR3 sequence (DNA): TGCGCCAGCAGAGCCGGGACTAGTGGCACAGATACGCAGTATTTT.

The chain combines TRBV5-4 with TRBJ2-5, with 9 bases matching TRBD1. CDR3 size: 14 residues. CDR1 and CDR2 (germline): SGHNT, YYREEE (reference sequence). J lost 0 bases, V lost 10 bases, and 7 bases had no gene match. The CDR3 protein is CAGGTGLDQETQYF. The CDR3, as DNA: TGTGCCGGGGGGACAGGGTTAGACCAAGAGACCCAGTACTTC.

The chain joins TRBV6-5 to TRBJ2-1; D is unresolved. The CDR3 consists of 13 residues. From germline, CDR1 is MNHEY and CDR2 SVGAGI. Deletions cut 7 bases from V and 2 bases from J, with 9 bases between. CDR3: CASNRGPYNEQFF. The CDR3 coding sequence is TGTGCCAGCAATCGCGGACCCTACAATGAGCAGTTCTTC.

CDR3 sequence reads: CAADSGGTIVDTQYF. The CDR3 nucleotides read TGTGCCGCCGATTCTGGGGGGACAATTGTGGATACGCAGTATTTT. V usage is TRBV6-1 and J usage is TRBJ2-3; tentatively, D is TRBD1 or TRBD2 (6 bases each). Trimming shortened V by 11 bases and J by 6 bases, and 24 bases separated the two germline ends. This CDR3 has 15 residues. Germline lookup yields CDR1 MNHNS and CDR2 SASEGT.

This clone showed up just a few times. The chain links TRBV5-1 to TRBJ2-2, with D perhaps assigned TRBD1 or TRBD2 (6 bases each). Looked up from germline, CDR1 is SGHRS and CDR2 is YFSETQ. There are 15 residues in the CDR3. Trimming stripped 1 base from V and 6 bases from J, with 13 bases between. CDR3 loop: CASSLNPGAAGELFF. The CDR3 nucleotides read TGCGCCAGCAGCTTGAATCCGGGGGCAGCCGGGGAGCTGTTTTTT.

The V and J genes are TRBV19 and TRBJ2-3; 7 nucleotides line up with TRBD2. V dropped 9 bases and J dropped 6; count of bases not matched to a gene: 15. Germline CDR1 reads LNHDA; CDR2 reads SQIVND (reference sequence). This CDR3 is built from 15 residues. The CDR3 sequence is CASAPTGGTTDTQYF. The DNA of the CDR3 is TGTGCCAGCGCGCCAACGGGGGGAACGACCGATACGCAGTATTTT. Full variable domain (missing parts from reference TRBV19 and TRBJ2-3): DGGITQSPKYLFRKEGQNVTLSCEQNLNHDAMYWYRQDPGQGLRLIYYSQIVNDFQKGDIAEGYSVSREKKESFPLTVTSAQKNPTAFYLCASAPTGGTTDTQYFGPGTRLTVL.

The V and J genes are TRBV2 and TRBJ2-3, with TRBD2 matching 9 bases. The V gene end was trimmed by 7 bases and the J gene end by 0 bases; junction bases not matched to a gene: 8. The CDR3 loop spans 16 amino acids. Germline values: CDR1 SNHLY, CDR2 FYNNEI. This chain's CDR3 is CASKKLAGASTDTQYF. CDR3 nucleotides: TGTGCCAGCAAGAAGTTAGCGGGAGCTAGCACAGATACGCAGTATTTT.

CDR3 region: CASSEAGHSNQPQHF. In nucleotides, the CDR3 is TGTGCCAGCAGTGAAGCCGGACATAGCAATCAGCCCCAGCATTTT. This chain links TRBV6-1 with TRBJ1-5, with a tentative D call TRBD1 (5 bases). Trimming took off 0 bases at V and 0 bases at J, with 6 bases between the two ends. The CDR3 is 15 residues long. Germline CDR1 MNHNS, CDR2 SASEGT.

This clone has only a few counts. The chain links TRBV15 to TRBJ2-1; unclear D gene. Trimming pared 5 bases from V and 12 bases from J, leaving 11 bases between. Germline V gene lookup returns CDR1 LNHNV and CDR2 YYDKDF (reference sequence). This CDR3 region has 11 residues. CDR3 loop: CATSPGIGQFF. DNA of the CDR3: TGTGCCACCAGCCCTGGGATCGGGCAGTTCTTC.

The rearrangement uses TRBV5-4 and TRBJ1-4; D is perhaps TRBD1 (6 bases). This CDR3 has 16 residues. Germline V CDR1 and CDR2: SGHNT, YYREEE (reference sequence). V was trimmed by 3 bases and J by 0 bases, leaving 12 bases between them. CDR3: CASSWGPSATNEKLFF. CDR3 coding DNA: TGTGCCAGCAGCTGGGGGCCTAGCGCAACTAATGAAAAACTGTTTTTT.

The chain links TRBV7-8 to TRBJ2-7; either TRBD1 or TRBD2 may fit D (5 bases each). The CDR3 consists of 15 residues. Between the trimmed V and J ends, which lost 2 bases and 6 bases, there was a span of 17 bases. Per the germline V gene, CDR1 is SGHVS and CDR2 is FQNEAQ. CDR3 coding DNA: TGTGCCAGCAGCTTATCCCCTGGGGGTTCCGGCGAGCAGTACTTC. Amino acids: CASSLSPGGSGEQYF. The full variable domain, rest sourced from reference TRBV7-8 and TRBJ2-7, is GAGVSQSPRYKVAKRGQDVALRCDPISGHVSLFWYQQALGQGPEFLTYFQNEAQLDKSGLPSDRFFAERPEGSVSTLKIQRTQQEDSAVYLCASSLSPGGSGEQYFGPGTRLTVT.

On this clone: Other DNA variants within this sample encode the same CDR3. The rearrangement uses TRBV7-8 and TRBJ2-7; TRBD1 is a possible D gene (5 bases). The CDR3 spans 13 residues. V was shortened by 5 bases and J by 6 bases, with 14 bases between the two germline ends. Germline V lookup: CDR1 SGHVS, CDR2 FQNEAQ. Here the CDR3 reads CASSLSGRGEQYV. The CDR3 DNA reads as TGTGCCAGCAGCCTAAGTGGTAGGGGCGAGCAGTACGTC.

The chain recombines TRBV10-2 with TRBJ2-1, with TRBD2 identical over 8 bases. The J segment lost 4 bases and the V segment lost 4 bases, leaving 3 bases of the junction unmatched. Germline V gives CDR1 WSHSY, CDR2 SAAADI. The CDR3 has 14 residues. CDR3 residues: CASSVAGGYNEQFF. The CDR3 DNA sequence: TGCGCCAGCAGTGTCGCGGGAGGTTACAATGAGCAGTTCTTC.

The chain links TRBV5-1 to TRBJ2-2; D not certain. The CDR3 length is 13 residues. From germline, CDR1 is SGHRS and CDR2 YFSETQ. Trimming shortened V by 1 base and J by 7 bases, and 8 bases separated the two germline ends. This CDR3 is CASSLIMGGELFF. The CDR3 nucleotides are TGCGCCAGCAGCTTGATTATGGGCGGGGAGCTGTTTTTT.

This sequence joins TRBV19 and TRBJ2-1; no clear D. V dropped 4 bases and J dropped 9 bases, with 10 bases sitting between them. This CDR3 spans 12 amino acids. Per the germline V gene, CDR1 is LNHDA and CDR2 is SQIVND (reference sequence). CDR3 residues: CASSNPLGEQFF. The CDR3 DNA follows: TGTGCCAGTAGTAACCCTTTAGGTGAGCAGTTCTTC.

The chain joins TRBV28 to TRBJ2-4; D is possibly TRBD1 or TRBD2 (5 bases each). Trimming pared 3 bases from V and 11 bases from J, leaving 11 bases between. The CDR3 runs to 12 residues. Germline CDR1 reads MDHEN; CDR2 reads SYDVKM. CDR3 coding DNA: TGTGCCAGCAGTTTGGGGGTTGCCGTTCAGTACTTC. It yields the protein CASSLGVAVQYF. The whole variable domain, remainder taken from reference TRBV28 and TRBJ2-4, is DVKVTQSSRYLVKRTGEKVFLECVQDMDHENMFWYRQDPGLGLRLIYFSYDVKMKEKGDIPEGYSVSREKKERFSLILESASTNQTSMYLCASSLGVAVQYFGAGTRLSVL.

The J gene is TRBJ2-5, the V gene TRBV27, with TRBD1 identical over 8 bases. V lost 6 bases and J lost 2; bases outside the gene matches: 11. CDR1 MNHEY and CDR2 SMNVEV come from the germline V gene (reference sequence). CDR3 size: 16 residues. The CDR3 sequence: CASRRAEQGVQETQYF. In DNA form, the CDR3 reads TGTGCCAGCAGGCGAGCCGAACAGGGGGTTCAAGAGACCCAGTACTTC.

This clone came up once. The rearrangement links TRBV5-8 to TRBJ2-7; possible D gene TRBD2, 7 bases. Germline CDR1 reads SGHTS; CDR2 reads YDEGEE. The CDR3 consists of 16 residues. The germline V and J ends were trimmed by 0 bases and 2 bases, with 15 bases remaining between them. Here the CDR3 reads CASSLGPGGPPYEQYV. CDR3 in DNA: TGTGCCAGCAGCTTGGGTCCGGGGGGCCCTCCCTACGAGCAGTACGTC.

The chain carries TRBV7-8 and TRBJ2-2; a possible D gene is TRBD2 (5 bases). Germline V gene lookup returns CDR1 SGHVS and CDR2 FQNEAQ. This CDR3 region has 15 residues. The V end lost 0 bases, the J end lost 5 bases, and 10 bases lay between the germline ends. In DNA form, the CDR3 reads TGTGCCAGCAGCTTAGCTCCGGGGTTTACCGGGGAGCTGTTTTTT. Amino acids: CASSLAPGFTGELFF.

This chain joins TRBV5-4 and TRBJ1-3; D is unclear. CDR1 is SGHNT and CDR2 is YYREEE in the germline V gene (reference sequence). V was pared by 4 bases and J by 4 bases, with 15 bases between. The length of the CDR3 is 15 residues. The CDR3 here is CASSETPGQGNTIYF. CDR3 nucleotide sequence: TGTGCCAGCAGCGAGACCCCTGGGCAAGGAAACACCATATATTTT.

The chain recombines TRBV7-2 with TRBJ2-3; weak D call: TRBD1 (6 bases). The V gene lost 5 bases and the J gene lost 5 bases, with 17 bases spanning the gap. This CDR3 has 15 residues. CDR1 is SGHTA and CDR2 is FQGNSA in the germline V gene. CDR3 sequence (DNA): TGTGCCAGCAGCGACGAGGCAGGGGCTGGAGATACGCAGTATTTT. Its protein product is CASSDEAGAGDTQYF.

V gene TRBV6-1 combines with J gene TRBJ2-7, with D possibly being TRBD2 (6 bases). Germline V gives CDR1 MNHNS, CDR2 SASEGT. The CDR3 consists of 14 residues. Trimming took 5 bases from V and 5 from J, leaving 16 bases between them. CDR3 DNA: TGTGCCAGCAGTAAACGATGGAGCGGGCACGAGCAGTACGTC. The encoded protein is CASSKRWSGHEQYV.

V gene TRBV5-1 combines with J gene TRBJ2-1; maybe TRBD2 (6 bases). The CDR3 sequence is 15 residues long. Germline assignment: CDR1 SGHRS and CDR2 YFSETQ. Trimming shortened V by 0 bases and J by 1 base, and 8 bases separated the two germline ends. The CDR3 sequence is CASSLGAGSYNEQFF. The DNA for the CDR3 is TGCGCCAGCAGCTTGGGGGCGGGGTCCTACAATGAGCAGTTCTTC.